These 18 T cell receptor beta chains were all obtained from the same sample, sequenced in a study of blood T cell repertoires in COVID-19. TCRdb keeps only in-frame clones here, not all; method: immunoSEQ multiplex PCR. The table lists 300,000 to 400,000 clones, about nine tenths of them singletons. The sample comprised PBMCs or T cells enriched from blood (not recorded which). The receptors stem from a man between 60 and 70 years old who had recovered from COVID-19.

The chain combines TRBV20-1 with TRBJ1-1, with D unclear. V gave up 6 bases and J gave up 4 bases, with 6 bases separating them. Per the germline V gene, CDR1 is DFQATT and CDR2 is SNEGSKA (reference sequence). The CDR3 covers 10 residues. This CDR3 reads CSAAGTEAFF. The CDR3 bases are TGCAGTGCAGCGGGCACTGAAGCTTTCTTT.

V and J are TRBV27 and TRBJ2-7; D possibly corresponds to TRBD1 (6 bases). The V and J ends lost 5 bases and 3 bases respectively, with 14 bases between them. Germline V gene data show CDR1 as MNHEY and CDR2 as SMNVEV (reference sequence). This CDR3 region has 14 residues. CDR3 sequence reads: CASSPRVGGYEQYF. As DNA, the CDR3 is TGTGCCAGCAGTCCGCGGGTAGGGGGCTACGAGCAGTACTTC.

This sequence joins TRBV28 and TRBJ2-7; 7 bases agree with TRBD2. V lost 4 bases to trimming and J lost 2 bases; unmatched junction nucleotides: 14. The CDR3 has 17 amino acids. In germline, CDR1 is MDHEN, CDR2 SYDVKM. This CDR3 is CASSSHLGGGKAYEQYF. CDR3 DNA: TGTGCCAGCAGTTCCCATCTGGGGGGGGGAAAAGCCTACGAGCAGTACTTC.

The CDR3 region has the DNA TGTGCCAGCACCCGGGGACTAGCGGGAGGGGGCGATGAGCAGTTCTTC. It translates to CASTRGLAGGGDEQFF. J is TRBJ2-1 and V is TRBV6-6; 16 bases are a match to TRBD2. From germline, CDR1 is MNHNY and CDR2 SVGAGI (reference sequence). The CDR3 spans 16 residues. J lost 8 bases, V lost 7 bases, and 8 bases had no gene match.

This clone was detected once. The chain carries TRBV10-1 and TRBJ2-3; the D gene is possibly TRBD2 (6 bases). This CDR3 is built from 13 residues. V was shortened by 5 bases and J by 7 bases, with 13 bases between the two germline ends. Germline V gene sequence: CDR1 WNHNN, CDR2 SYGVQD (reference sequence). The CDR3 here is CASSPAGGNTQYF. The CDR3 DNA follows: TGCGCCAGCAGTCCGGCCGGGGGAAATACGCAGTATTTT.

This chain connects TRBV30 to TRBJ1-5; D perhaps matches TRBD1 (6 bases). Germline CDR1 reads GTSNPN; CDR2 reads SVGIG (reference sequence). The length of the CDR3 is 12 residues. Trimming pared 5 bases from V and 6 bases from J, leaving 11 bases between. The CDR3 loop is CAWGTGSQPQHF. CDR3 sequence (DNA): TGTGCCTGGGGTACAGGGTCTCAGCCCCAGCATTTT.

This chain links TRBV28 with TRBJ2-5; 10 bases fit TRBD2. CDR3 length: 18 amino acids. After removal of 3 bases from V and 2 bases from J, the junction contained 12 bases not matched to a gene. Germline lookup yields CDR1 MDHEN and CDR2 SYDVKM. CDR3: CASSLLLAGAPGQETQYF. The CDR3 coding sequence is TGTGCCAGCAGTTTGCTTCTAGCGGGAGCCCCGGGGCAAGAGACCCAGTACTTC.

The rearrangement links TRBV11-2 to TRBJ2-1; 12 bases align to TRBD2. The V segment lost 5 bases and the J segment 4 bases; nucleotides outside the gene matches: 15. Germline V CDR1 and CDR2: SGHAT, FQNNGV. This CDR3 comprises 19 residues. The CDR3 spells CASSHRQLAGGTRYNEQFF. The DNA of the CDR3 is TGTGCCAGCAGCCATCGGCAACTAGCGGGAGGCACTCGATACAATGAGCAGTTCTTC.

This sequence joins TRBV28 and TRBJ1-2; no reliable D call. V was trimmed by 4 bases and J by 4 bases, leaving 7 bases between them. CDR3 length: 12 residues. The V gene's germline CDR1 is MDHEN and CDR2 SYDVKM. The DNA for the CDR3 is TGTGCCAGCAGTTCACAGTTCTATGGCTACACCTTC. Protein product: CASSSQFYGYTF.

The chain couples TRBV10-3 to TRBJ1-4; D is unresolved. There are 14 residues in the CDR3. V gave up 4 bases and J gave up 2 bases, with 8 bases separating them. Germline V gives CDR1 ENHRY, CDR2 SYGVKD. The CDR3 DNA reads TGTGCCATCAGTGGCGTTGGTACTAATGAAAAACTGTTTTTT. Its translation is CAISGVGTNEKLFF.

The J gene is TRBJ2-1, the V gene TRBV5-1, with 13 nucleotides matching TRBD2. V lost 3 bases and J lost 1; bases outside the gene matches: 4. Per germline, CDR1 SGHRS and CDR2 YFSETQ. This CDR3 comprises 17 residues. The CDR3 reads CASSWTSGSPSYNEQFF. Here the CDR3 DNA reads TGCGCCAGCAGCTGGACTAGCGGGAGCCCGTCCTACAATGAGCAGTTCTTC.

The chain uses TRBV18 and TRBJ2-1; D perhaps matches TRBD2 (6 bases). Trimming removed 8 bases at V and 7 bases at J, with 15 bases between. The CDR3 covers 13 residues. CDR1 is KGHSH and CDR2 is LQKENI in the germline V gene. The CDR3 coding sequence is TGTGCCAGCACCGGTATTCGGGGGAATGAGCAGTTCTTC. Amino acid sequence: CASTGIRGNEQFF. Variable domain in full (rest from reference TRBV18 and TRBJ2-1): NAGVMQNPRHLVRRRGQEARLRCSPMKGHSHVYWYRQLPEEGLKFMVYLQKENIIDESGMPKERFSAEFPKEGPSILRIQQVVRGDSAAYFCASTGIRGNEQFFGPGTRLTVL.

This clone was observed once. The chain employs TRBV4-2 and TRBJ2-5, with 8 bases aligning to TRBD1. V shed 4 bases, J shed 5 bases, and the junction held 6 bases outside the gene matches. This CDR3 region has 14 residues. Germline V lookup: CDR1 LGHNA, CDR2 YNFKEQ. CDR3 residues: CASSLTDRGETQYF. CDR3 sequence (DNA): TGTGCCAGCAGCCTCACCGACAGGGGTGAGACCCAGTACTTC.

The chain has TRBV5-1 and TRBJ2-7; 12 bases are a match to TRBD2. V shed 4 bases and J 0 bases; nucleotides not matched to a gene: 8. The CDR3 is 17 residues long. Looked up from germline, CDR1 is SGHRS and CDR2 is YFSETQ. For the CDR3, the DNA is TGCGCCAGCAGCCGGAGGACTAGCGGGGCCAGCTCCTACGAGCAGTACTTC. Protein product: CASSRRTSGASSYEQYF.

The chain is built from TRBV13 and TRBJ1-2; possibly TRBD1 for D (5 bases). V was pared by 2 bases and J by 4 bases, with 8 bases between. The CDR3 has 13 amino acids. Per the germline V gene, CDR1 is PRHDT and CDR2 is FYEKMQ (reference sequence). Here the CDR3 DNA reads TGTGCCAGCAGCTTACCAGGGTTCTATGGCTACACCTTC. Translating gives CASSLPGFYGYTF.

The chain is built from TRBV3-1 (or the pseudogene TRBV3-2) and TRBJ1-3, with D unresolved. Germline V gene data show CDR1 as LGHDT and CDR2 as YNNKEL (reference sequence). There are 14 residues in the CDR3. V lost 0 bases, J lost 4 bases, and 7 bases lay in between. In DNA, the CDR3 is TGTGCCAGCAGCCAAGACGCTGCGGGAAACACCATATATTTT. It encodes CASSQDAAGNTIYF.

The CDR3: CASSYDQKQYF. The CDR3 bases are TGTGCCAGCAGTTACGATCAGAAGCAGTATTTT. This chain connects TRBV6-5 to TRBJ2-3, with D hard to call. From germline, CDR1 is MNHEY and CDR2 SVGAGI. This CDR3 has 11 amino acids. With 2 bases removed from V and 11 bases from J, the gap between germline ends came to 8 bases.

The gene calls are TRBV28 and TRBJ2-5, with a weak D call TRBD2 (5 bases). This CDR3 comprises 15 residues. CDR1 is MDHEN and CDR2 is SYDVKM in the germline V gene. Between the trimmed V and J ends, which lost 6 bases and 7 bases, there was a span of 21 bases. CDR3 region: CASRDPGRVLGTQYF. CDR3 sequence (DNA): TGTGCCAGCAGAGACCCTGGGCGGGTACTGGGGACCCAGTACTTC. Full variable domain (outside the CDR3, taken from reference TRBV28 and TRBJ2-5): DVKVTQSSRYLVKRTGEKVFLECVQDMDHENMFWYRQDPGLGLRLIYFSYDVKMKEKGDIPEGYSVSREKKERFSLILESASTNQTSMYLCASRDPGRVLGTQYFGPGTRLLVL.